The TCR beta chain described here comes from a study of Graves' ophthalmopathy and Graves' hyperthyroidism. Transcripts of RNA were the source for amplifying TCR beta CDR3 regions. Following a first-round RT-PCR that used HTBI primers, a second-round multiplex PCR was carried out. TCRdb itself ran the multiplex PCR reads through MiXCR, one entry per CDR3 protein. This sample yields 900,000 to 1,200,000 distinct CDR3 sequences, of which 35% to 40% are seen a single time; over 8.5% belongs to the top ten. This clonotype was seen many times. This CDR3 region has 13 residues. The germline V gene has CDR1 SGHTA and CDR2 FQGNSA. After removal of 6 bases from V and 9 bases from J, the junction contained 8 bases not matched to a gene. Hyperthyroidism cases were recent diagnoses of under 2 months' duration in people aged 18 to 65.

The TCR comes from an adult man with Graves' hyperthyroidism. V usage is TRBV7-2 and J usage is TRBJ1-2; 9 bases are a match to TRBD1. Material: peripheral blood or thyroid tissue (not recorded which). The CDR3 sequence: CASRMGQGDRYTF. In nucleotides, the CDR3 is TGTGCCAGCAGGATGGGACAGGGTGATCGCTACACCTTC. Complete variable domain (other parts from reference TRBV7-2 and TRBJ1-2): GAGVSQSPSNKVTEKGKDVELRCDPISGHTALYWYRQSLGQGLEFLIYFQGNSAPDKSGLPSDRFSAERTGGSVSTLTIQRTQQEDSAVYLCASRMGQGDRYTFGSGTRLTVV.